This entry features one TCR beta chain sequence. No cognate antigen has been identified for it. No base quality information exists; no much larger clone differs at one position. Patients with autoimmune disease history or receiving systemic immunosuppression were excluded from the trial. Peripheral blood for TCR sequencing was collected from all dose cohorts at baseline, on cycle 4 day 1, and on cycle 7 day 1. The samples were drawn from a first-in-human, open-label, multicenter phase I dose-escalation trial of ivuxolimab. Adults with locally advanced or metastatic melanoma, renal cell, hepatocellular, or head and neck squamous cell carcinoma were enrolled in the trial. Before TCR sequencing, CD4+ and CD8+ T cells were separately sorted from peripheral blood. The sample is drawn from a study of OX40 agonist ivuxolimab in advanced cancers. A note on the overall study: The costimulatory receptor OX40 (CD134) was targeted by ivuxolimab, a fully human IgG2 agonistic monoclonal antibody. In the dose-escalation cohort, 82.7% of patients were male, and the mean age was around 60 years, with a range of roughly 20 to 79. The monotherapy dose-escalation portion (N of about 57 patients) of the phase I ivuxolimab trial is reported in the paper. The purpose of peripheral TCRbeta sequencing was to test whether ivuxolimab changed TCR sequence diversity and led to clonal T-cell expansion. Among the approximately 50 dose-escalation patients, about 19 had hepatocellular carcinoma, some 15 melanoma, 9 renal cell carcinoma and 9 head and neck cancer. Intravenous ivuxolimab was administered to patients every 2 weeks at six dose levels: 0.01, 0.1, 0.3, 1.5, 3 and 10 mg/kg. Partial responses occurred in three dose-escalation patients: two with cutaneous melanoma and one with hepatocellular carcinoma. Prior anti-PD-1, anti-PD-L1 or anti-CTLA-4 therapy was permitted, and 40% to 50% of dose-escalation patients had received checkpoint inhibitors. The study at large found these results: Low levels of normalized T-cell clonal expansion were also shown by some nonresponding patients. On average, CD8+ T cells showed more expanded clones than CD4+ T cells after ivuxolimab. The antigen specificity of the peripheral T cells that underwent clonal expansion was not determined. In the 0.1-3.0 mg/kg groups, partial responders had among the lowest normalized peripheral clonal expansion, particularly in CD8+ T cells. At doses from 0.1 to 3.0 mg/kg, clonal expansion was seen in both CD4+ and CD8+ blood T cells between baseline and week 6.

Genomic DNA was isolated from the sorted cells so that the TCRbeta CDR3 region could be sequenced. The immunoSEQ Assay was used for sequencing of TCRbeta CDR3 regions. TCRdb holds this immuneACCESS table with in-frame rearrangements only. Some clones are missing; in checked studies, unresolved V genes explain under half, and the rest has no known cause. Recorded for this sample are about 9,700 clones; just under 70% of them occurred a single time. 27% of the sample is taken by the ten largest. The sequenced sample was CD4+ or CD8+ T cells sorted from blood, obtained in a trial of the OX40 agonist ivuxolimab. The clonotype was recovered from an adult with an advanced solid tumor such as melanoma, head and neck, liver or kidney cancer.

CDR3 protein: CASSPGVGELFF. In nucleotide form, the sequence is TGTGCCAGCAGTCCGGGCGTCGGGGAGCTGTTTTTT. This chain is built from TRBV28 and TRBJ2-2; no D gene can be assigned with confidence. As encoded in the germline V gene, CDR1 is MDHEN while CDR2 is SYDVKM. The CDR3 measures 12 amino acids from cysteine to phenylalanine. Only the CDR3 portion is preserved as DNA: 36 bases, with reading frame beginning at the first base. Trimming takes 5 bases from V and 7 bases from J, and the germline ends sit 8 bases apart.